The subject of this entry is one TCR beta chain. Antigen: not known. TCRdb reanalysed the 5' RACE reads using MiXCR and keeps one entry per CDR3 protein. The sample yields 600,000 to 700,000 distinct CDR3 sequences, 21% seen once. The data are from a study of identical twins. The CDR3 runs to 17 residues. Germline lookup yields CDR1 LGHNA and CDR2 YNFKEQ. J was trimmed by 0 bases and V by 4 bases; bases with no gene match: 9. Study findings and constraints: Within beta out-of-frame sequences, the excess sharing observed between twins was weaker. Insertion counts were lower in abundant cord blood beta clonotypes, a trend that memory repertoires did not show.

This sample was also put to use in a study of T cells expressing NK-cell markers. That report adds: Seven HCMV-seropositive donors and one seronegative donor made up the eight sequenced donors. Whether expanded NKG2C+ T cell clones were HCMV-specific remained unclear.

This receptor was identified in a woman younger than 35 in good health. Sequenced input: PBMCs. The V and J genes are TRBV4-2 and TRBJ2-7, with 10 nucleotides matching TRBD1. The CDR3 DNA follows: TGTGCCAGCAGCCGAGAAACCGGGACAGGGGTCTCCTACGAGCAGTACTTC. This sequence encodes CASSRETGTGVSYEQYF.